This paragraph reports one T cell receptor beta chain. This clone's antigen is unknown. Qualities for individual bases were not recorded, and no much larger clone is one base off. The immunoSEQ assay was used to generate TCR beta chain sequences from genomic DNA. The authors' pipeline ran thus. Any CDR3 sequence that did not begin with the conserved framework cysteine at position 104 was removed by hand. Clonality was calculated as one minus the normalized Shannon's Diversity Index, with values ranging from 0 (maximal diversity) to 1 (oligoclonal). To check whether a given CDR3 had different frequencies in two samples, for example brain versus blood, chi-squared comparison-of-proportions tests were used. Public clonotypes were found by searching immuneACCESS, and the VDJdb browser was used to assess similarity to known antiviral clonotypes. TCRdb re-hosts the immuneACCESS table, in-frame sequences only. Its copies lack some clones; in the studies checked, an unresolved V gene accounts for under half of them, and the cause for the rest is not known. Clonal size and the V and J genes are those of that table, whereas D and trimming came from the DNA. Present in this sample are around 340,000 clones, over 90% of which were seen just once. The ten largest clonotypes hold roughly 5.8% of the sample.

The sample's time point label, decoded: blood from clinic visit 5 months post-surgery; TSC patient then seizure free. The surgery cases with the highest brain T cell transcript signatures were chosen for TCR beta chain sequencing of brain tissue, and also of blood when blood was available. Before surgery, patients had received at least one anti-epileptic drug. TCR-sequenced patients were children with drug-resistant epilepsy due to tuberous sclerosis complex, focal cortical dysplasia, Rasmussen encephalitis or hemimegalencephaly. The Monarch genomic DNA purification kit was used to extract bulk genomic DNA from unsorted brain tissue and whole blood. The data belong to a study of brain T cells in children with intractable seizures (dated by TCRdb to the early 2020s). Looking at the study overall: A NanoString immunology panel was first used to screen resected brain tissue from 50 to 65 pediatric epilepsy surgery cases for immune gene transcripts. Among the roughly twelve selected surgery cases, eight also had pre-surgery blood sequenced, leaving four with brain tissue only. Broad study findings and their caveats: Viral specificity was inferred only from CDR3 sequence similarity, and patients' HCMV serostatus was unknown. Sequencing depth differed between pre- and post-surgery blood, so clones missing from the pre-surgery sample may reflect undersampling.

Via the germline V gene, CDR1 is MNHEY and CDR2 SVGAGI. From the cysteine up to the phenylalanine, the CDR3 has a length of 13 residues. Of all the DNA, just the CDR3 is kept, 39 bases in frame from base 1. The germline V end is reduced by 2 bases and the J end by 5 bases; junction bases left unmatched: 0. This sequence originates from a boy in the first two years of life with tuberous sclerosis and intractable seizures. The specimen comprised peripheral blood, sampled roughly 5 months after surgery. The chain was built from TRBV6-5 and TRBJ2-1; the junction holds 7 bases that match TRBD1. This receptor has the CDR3 CASSYTGDNEQFF. The DNA is as follows: TGTGCCAGCAGTTACACAGGGGACAATGAGCAGTTCTTC.